This T cell receptor (beta chain) was sequenced for a study of Ad26.COV2.S vaccination and SARS-CoV-2 variants. About this clone: The antigen is unknown.

Study-wide findings and caveats: Considerable breadth of spike-specific CD8+ and CD4+ T cell responses has reportedly been documented following vaccination.

Treatment defined: some 19 received Ad26.COV2.S at low or high dose, single or two shots; 5 received placebo; per-sample allocation not given. Each sample was drawn 63 days after the first injection (of vaccine or placebo). Profiling relied on immunoSEQ multiplex PCR, and the TCRdb table lists in-frame clones only, not all of them. The sample records hundreds of thousands of clones, more than 80% being singletons. Germline lookup yields CDR1 MNHEY and CDR2 SVGEGT. Trimming pared 6 bases from V and 0 bases from J, leaving 12 bases between. The CDR3 has 15 residues. The chain couples TRBV6-2 or TRBV6-3 to TRBJ2-1; D is perhaps TRBD2 (6 bases). Sequenced material: peripheral blood, taken in a trial of Ad26.COV2.S vaccine versus placebo. The sequence was collected from a person aged 18-60 years who received the Ad26.COV2.S COVID-19 vaccine or a placebo. The chain's CDR3 is CASSFLSGSYNEQFF. CDR3 nucleotide sequence: TGTGCCAGCAGCTTTCTTAGCGGCTCCTACAATGAGCAGTTCTTC.